The clone carrying this T cell receptor (beta chain) was recorded many times. Its specificity is not known. The sample comes from a study of spatial heterogeneity in lung cancer. Turning to the study itself: Fewer alpha-chain than beta-chain sequences were consistently detected.

Time point given: sample taken at primary tumor resection. Tumor, nontumor lung or frozen PBMC supplied whole RNA that was sequenced unsorted. The donor population consisted of more than 55 patients with untreated, early-stage non-small cell lung cancer. In the library, each TCR cDNA molecule bore its own unique molecular identifier. MiXCR, run by TCRdb on the 5' RACE reads, gives a single entry per CDR3 protein. This table has almost 75,000 distinct CDR3 sequences, about an eighth appearing once. Study-wide results and limits: In blood, ubiquitous expanded tumor TCRs appeared more at resection than follow-up.

This CDR3 contains 14 residues. Germline trimming cut 6 bases from V and 1 base from J; bases unmatched to any gene: 4. Germline CDR1 reads ENHRY; CDR2 reads SYGVKD. This TCR derives from a male donor with early-stage non-small cell lung cancer. The rearrangement uses TRBV10-3 and TRBJ1-1; TRBD1 matches at 8 bases. The specimen was PBMCs, collected at surgery. The CDR3 DNA reads TGTGCCATCAGGACCGGGACAGGGAACACTGAAGCTTTCTTT. Protein sequence: CAIRTGTGNTEAFF.